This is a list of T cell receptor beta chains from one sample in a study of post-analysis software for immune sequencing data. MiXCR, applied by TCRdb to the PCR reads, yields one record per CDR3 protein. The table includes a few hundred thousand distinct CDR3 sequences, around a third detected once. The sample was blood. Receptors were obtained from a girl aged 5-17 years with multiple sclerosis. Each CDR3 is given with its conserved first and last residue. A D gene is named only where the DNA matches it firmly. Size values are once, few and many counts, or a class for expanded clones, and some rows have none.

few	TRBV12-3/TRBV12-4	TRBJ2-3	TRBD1	TGTGCCAGCAGCGGGACAGCGACTAGCACAGATACGCAGTATTTT	CASSGTATSTDTQYF
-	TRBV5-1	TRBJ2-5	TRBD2	TGCGCCAGCAGCAGAAGACTAGCGGGGGGACCGGAGACCCAGTACTTC	CASSRRLAGGPETQYF
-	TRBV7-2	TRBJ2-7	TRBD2	TGTGCCAGCCAGGGCGGGAGCTCCTACGAGCAGTACTTC	CASQGGSSYEQYF
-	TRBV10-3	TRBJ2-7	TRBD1	TGTGCCATCAGAGAGGTGGGACAGGGGAACTACGAGCAGTACTTC	CAIREVGQGNYEQYF
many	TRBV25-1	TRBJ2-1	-	TGTGCCAGCAGTGAGGTCAACAACAATGAGCAGTTCTTC	CASSEVNNNEQFF
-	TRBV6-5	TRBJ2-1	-	TGTGCCAGCAGGTGGGCTAATAGGGAGTTCTTC	CASRWANREFF
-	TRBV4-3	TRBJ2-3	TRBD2	TGCGCCGGCAGCCAAGACTTAGTGCCTAGCGGGTACGAGGCAGATACGCAGTATTTT	CAGSQDLVPSGYEADTQYF
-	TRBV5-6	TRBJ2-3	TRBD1	TGTGCCAGCAGCCGGACAGGGGGGAGAGATACGCAGTATTTT	CASSRTGGRDTQYF
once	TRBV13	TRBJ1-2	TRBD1	TGTGCCAGCAGCTTTGGGACAGAAGGCGGTTATTATGGCTACACCTTC	CASSFGTEGGYYGYTF
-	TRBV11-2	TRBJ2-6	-	TGTGCCAGCAGCTTAGCCCCCCCTGGGGCCAACGTCCTGACTTTC	CASSLAPPGANVLTF
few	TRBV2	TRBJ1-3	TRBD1	TGTGCCTCAAGCCCAGGACAGGGTATTGGAAACACCATATATTTT	CASSPGQGIGNTIYF
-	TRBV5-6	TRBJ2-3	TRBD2	TGTGCCAGCAGCTTGGGGCTAGCGGGCCATCTGGGAGATACGCAGTATTTT	CASSLGLAGHLGDTQYF
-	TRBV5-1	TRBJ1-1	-	TGCGCCAGCAGCCCCTCCGGAGGGAACACTGAAGCTTTCTTT	CASSPSGGNTEAFF
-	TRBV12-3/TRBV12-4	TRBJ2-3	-	TGTGCCAGCAGTTTAGAGGCGGGGCGGTACAGTGTAGATGCGCAGTATTTT	CASSLEAGRYSVDAQYF
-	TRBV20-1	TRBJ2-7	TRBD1	TGCAGTGCTACCCCCGGGACAGGAATCTACGAGCAGTACTTC	CSATPGTGIYEQYF
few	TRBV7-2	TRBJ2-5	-	TGTGCCAGCAGCTCCAGCCGGGAGACAGAGACCCAGTACTTC	CASSSSRETETQYF
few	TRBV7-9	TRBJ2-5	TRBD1	TGTGCCAGCAGCTTTGCCGGGACAGGGTTGAAAGAGACCCAGTACTTC	CASSFAGTGLKETQYF
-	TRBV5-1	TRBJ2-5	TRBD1	TGCGCCAGCAGCGGCCGCCACCGTACAGGGGGCATTGGAGAGACCCAGTACTTC	CASSGRHRTGGIGETQYF
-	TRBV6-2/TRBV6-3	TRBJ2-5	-	TGTGCCAGCAGTTATCATGGACGGAAACAAGAGACCCAGTACTTC	CASSYHGRKQETQYF
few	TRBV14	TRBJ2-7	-	TGTGCCAGCAGCCGCCGATTCAAGGAGAAGCAGTACTTC	CASSRRFKEKQYF
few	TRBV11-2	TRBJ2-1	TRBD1	TGTGCCAGCAGCTCCCTGGTTGGGCAGGGGGACTACAATGAGCAGTTCTTC	CASSSLVGQGDYNEQFF
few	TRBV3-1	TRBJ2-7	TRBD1	TGTGCCAGCAGCCCGGGGACAGGCCTCTCCTACGAGCAGTACTTC	CASSPGTGLSYEQYF
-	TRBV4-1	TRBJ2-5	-	TGCGCCAGCAGCCCCGGTTGGTCGGGCACCCAGGCGGAGACCCAGTACTTC	CASSPGWSGTQAETQYF
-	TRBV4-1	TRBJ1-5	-	TGCGCCAGCAGCCAAGACCGACGGACGACCGGGGGGAGCAATCAGCCCCAGCATTTT	CASSQDRRTTGGSNQPQHF